These 28 T cell receptor beta chains came from one sample sequenced in a study of T-cell memory formation after mild COVID-19. TCRdb re-called the 5' RACE reads through MiXCR, storing one row per CDR3 protein. The sample includes 130,000 to 150,000 distinct CDR3 sequences, under 25% of them seen just once. Input material: PBMCs or a T cell subset sorted from them (not recorded which). The source is an adult woman who had mild COVID-19 (a few samples of this study predate the infection). Cell type and time point are not known.

This rearrangement joins TRBV5-5 to TRBJ1-2; TRBD1 matches 11 bases. Germline CDR1 SGHKS, CDR2 YYEKEE (reference sequence). The V segment lost 3 bases and the J segment 0 bases; nucleotides outside the gene matches: 1. The CDR3 has 15 residues. The chain's CDR3 is CASSWGQGANYGYTF. Here the CDR3 DNA reads TGTGCCAGCAGCTGGGGACAGGGGGCTAACTATGGCTACACCTTC.

The chain is built from TRBV20-1 and TRBJ2-1; no clear D gene. The V gene's germline CDR1 is DFQATT and CDR2 SNEGSKA (reference sequence). The V end lost 1 base, the J end lost 2 bases, and 12 bases lay between the germline ends. CDR3 length: 15 amino acids. CDR3 coding DNA: TGCAGTGCTAGAGGGGCCACTACAACCTACAATGAGCAGTTCTTC. Translation: CSARGATTTYNEQFF.

This clonotype was found many times. The chain has TRBV4-2 and TRBJ2-3; TRBD2 is a possible D gene (5 bases). Germline V gene lookup returns CDR1 LGHNA and CDR2 YNFKEQ. The CDR3 consists of 15 residues. Between the trimmed V and J ends, which lost 2 bases and 1 base, there was a span of 10 bases. CDR3 amino acids: CASSQTGMGTDTQYF. The CDR3 bases are TGTGCCAGCAGCCAAACGGGAATGGGCACAGATACGCAGTATTTT.

As DNA, the CDR3 is TGCGCCAGCAGCTTGCAGGGAGAAAAACTGTTTTTT. Translation gives CASSLQGEKLFF. The rearrangement joins TRBV5-1 to TRBJ1-4; maybe TRBD1 (5 bases). The CDR3 sequence is 12 residues long. V was shortened by 1 base and J by 8 bases, with 6 bases between the two germline ends. The germline CDR1 and CDR2 sequences are SGHRS and YFSETQ.

This clonotype showed up many times. The V and J genes are TRBV7-9 and TRBJ2-5, with unresolved D. V was trimmed by 5 bases and J by 2 bases, leaving 3 bases between them. The CDR3 has 11 amino acids. Germline CDR1 reads SEHNR; CDR2 reads FQNEAQ (reference sequence). Written as DNA, the CDR3 is TGTGCCAGCAGCCAACAAGAGACCCAGTACTTC. Translating it yields CASSQQETQYF. The complete variable domain, with remaining parts taken from reference TRBV7-9 and TRBJ2-5, reads DTGVSQNPRHKITKRGQNVTFRCDPISEHNRLYWYRQTLGQGPEFLTYFQNEAQLEKSRLLSDRFSAERPKGSFSTLEIQRTEQGDSAMYLCASSQQETQYFGPGTRLLVL.

This clonotype was observed a few times. J is TRBJ2-5 and V is TRBV29-1, with D unresolved. Trimming removed 4 bases from V and 2 bases from J, with 8 bases in between. The CDR3 is 12 amino acids. Germline V gene sequence: CDR1 SQVTM, CDR2 ANQGSEA. CDR3 DNA: TGCAGCGTTGTACCAGAGCAAGAGACCCAGTACTTC. Encoded protein: CSVVPEQETQYF.

Ten or more counts support this clonotype. The chain is built from TRBV3-1 and TRBJ2-7; 8 bases agree with TRBD2. CDR3 length: 15 amino acids. After removal of 8 bases from V and 3 bases from J, the junction contained 12 bases not matched to a gene. Per germline, CDR1 LGHDT and CDR2 YNNKEL (reference sequence). CDR3 region: CASGTWSSGYYEQYF. The CDR3 region has the DNA TGTGCCAGCGGCACGTGGTCTAGCGGGTACTACGAGCAGTACTTC.

This chain connects TRBV3-1 to TRBJ1-1; D is unclear. Deletions cut 1 base from V and 0 bases from J, with 3 bases between. The CDR3 covers 13 residues. CDR1 is LGHDT, CDR2 YNNKEL, per germline (reference sequence). For the CDR3, the DNA is TGTGCCAGCAGCCAAGGATTGAACACTGAAGCTTTCTTT. This codes for CASSQGLNTEAFF.

This chain joins TRBV12-3 or TRBV12-4 and TRBJ2-7; 9 bases match TRBD2. V shed 2 bases and J 5 bases; nucleotides not matched to a gene: 4. This CDR3 has 14 residues. The CDR3 region is CASSLSSGTDEQYF. In DNA, the CDR3 is TGTGCCAGCAGTTTATCTAGCGGGACAGACGAGCAGTACTTC.

There are a few counts of this clonotype. The chain recombines TRBV7-6 with TRBJ1-2, with 8 bases aligning to TRBD1. The CDR3 covers 15 residues. In germline, CDR1 is SGHVS, CDR2 FNYEAQ. The V segment lost 1 base and the J segment 8 bases; nucleotides outside the gene matches: 9. CDR3 in amino acids: CASSLETGGVRGYTF. CDR3 DNA sequence: TGTGCCAGCAGCTTAGAAACAGGGGGAGTCAGGGGCTACACCTTC.

This clonotype turned up a few times. This chain connects TRBV7-9 to TRBJ1-1, with no clear D. CDR3 length: 12 residues. CDR1 SEHNR and CDR2 FQNEAQ come from the germline V gene (reference sequence). The V end was cut by 5 bases, the J end by 5 bases, with 9 bases between. In nucleotides, the CDR3 is TGTGCCAGCAGCCCGCTCCTTACTGAAGCTTTCTTT. Translated, it gives CASSPLLTEAFF.

The chain combines TRBV27 with TRBJ1-4, with a weak D call TRBD1 (5 bases). V was shortened by 4 bases and J by 6 bases, with 21 bases between the two germline ends. The CDR3 sequence is 17 residues long. The germline V gene has CDR1 MNHEY and CDR2 SMNVEV (reference sequence). In DNA form, the CDR3 reads TGTGCCAGCAGTTATCGGCCGGGACCCGGGACGCATGAAAAACTGTTTTTT. Protein product: CASSYRPGPGTHEKLFF.

The rearrangement uses TRBV24-1 and TRBJ2-7; D perhaps matches TRBD1 (5 bases). Germline values: CDR1 KGHDR, CDR2 SFDVKD. The CDR3 extends over 18 amino acids. Deletions cut 0 bases from V and 2 bases from J, with 19 bases between. DNA for the CDR3: TGTGCCACCAGTGATTTGGCCCCAGGGCAGGGTAGACCCTACGAGCAGTACTTC. Its translation: CATSDLAPGQGRPYEQYF.

The J gene is TRBJ1-1, the V gene TRBV7-8; TRBD1 is a possible D gene (6 bases). This CDR3 is built from 13 residues. Germline V gene sequence: CDR1 SGHVS, CDR2 FQNEAQ. The V end was cut by 1 base, the J end by 8 bases, with 11 bases between. CDR3 DNA: TGTGCCAGCAGCTTAGTCGGGGGGCAGGAAGCTTTCTTT. It specifies CASSLVGGQEAFF.

The chain combines TRBV3-1 with TRBJ1-2; D unresolved. This CDR3 has 13 amino acids. The V and J ends lost 2 bases and 3 bases respectively, with 7 bases between them. Per germline, CDR1 LGHDT and CDR2 YNNKEL (reference sequence). The CDR3 protein is CASSQTSDYGYTF. In DNA form, the CDR3 reads TGTGCCAGCAGCCAAACTTCGGACTATGGCTACACCTTC.

The chain uses TRBV5-1 and TRBJ2-6; D is ambiguous. V was cut by 4 bases and J by 0 bases, with 8 bases left in between. Germline V CDR1 and CDR2: SGHRS, YFSETQ. CDR3 length equals 15 residues. CDR3 sequence: CASSQHNSGANVLTF. As DNA, the CDR3 is TGCGCCAGCAGCCAGCACAACTCTGGGGCCAACGTCCTGACTTTC.

The chain has TRBV20-1 and TRBJ2-7; D ambiguous. Per germline, CDR1 DFQATT and CDR2 SNEGSKA (reference sequence). V was cut by 5 bases and J by 3 bases, with 8 bases left in between. This CDR3 comprises 11 residues. The chain's CDR3 is CSAARSYEQYF. CDR3 DNA: TGCAGTGCTGCCCGGAGCTACGAGCAGTACTTC.

This chain connects TRBV5-1 to TRBJ2-7; 7 bases map to TRBD2. The ends lost 0 bases at V and 3 bases at J; junction bases unmatched: 6. CDR1 SGHRS and CDR2 YFSETQ come from the germline V gene. This CDR3 spans 15 amino acids. CDR3 bases: TGCGCCAGCAGCTTGGATACATGGGGGGGCTACGAGCAGTACTTC. Translation: CASSLDTWGGYEQYF.

The chain employs TRBV6-1 and TRBJ1-5; D is possibly TRBD1 (5 bases). The CDR3 has 15 residues. Germline V CDR1 and CDR2: MNHNS, SASEGT. The ends were cut back, 8 bases at V and 5 bases at J, with 19 bases in the middle. CDR3 region: CASQSRGEGDQPQHF. The CDR3 bases are TGTGCCAGCCAGAGCCGGGGGGAAGGGGATCAGCCCCAGCATTTT.

This chain's CDR3 is CASRELMRSNEQFF. DNA for the CDR3: TGTGCCAGCAGGGAACTTATGAGAAGCAATGAGCAGTTCTTC. The genes are TRBV6-5 and TRBJ2-1; D remains ambiguous. Germline V gene data show CDR1 as MNHEY and CDR2 as SVGAGI. This CDR3 region has 14 residues. The V end was cut by 6 bases, the J end by 6 bases, with 15 bases between.

The CDR3 protein is CASSLTAGTLKTQYF. The DNA of the CDR3 is TGTGCCAGCAGCTTAACGGCGGGCACCCTCAAGACCCAGTACTTC. The rearrangement uses TRBV7-2 and TRBJ2-5; D might be TRBD2 (5 bases). Germline V CDR1 and CDR2: SGHTA, FQGNSA. The V end lost 2 bases, the J end lost 6 bases, and 16 bases lay between the germline ends. The length of the CDR3 is 15 residues.

This clonotype has only a few counts. V gene TRBV7-3 combines with J gene TRBJ2-1; D is perhaps TRBD1 (6 bases). The ends were cut back, 5 bases at V and 2 bases at J, with 16 bases in the middle. From germline, CDR1 is SGHTA and CDR2 FQGTGA. The CDR3 contains 16 residues. CDR3 amino acids: CASSPSLGTTYNEQFF. Written as DNA, the CDR3 is TGTGCCAGCAGCCCATCCCTCGGGACAACCTACAATGAGCAGTTCTTC.

This clonotype was found a few times. This chain joins TRBV13 and TRBJ2-7, with D tentatively TRBD2 (6 bases). The germline V gene encodes CDR1 PRHDT and CDR2 FYEKMQ (reference sequence). This CDR3 spans 15 amino acids. Trimming stripped 8 bases from V and 0 bases from J, with 17 bases between. CDR3 in DNA: TGTGCCAGCGCCTTGAGGGAGGCCTCCTCCTACGAGCAGTACTTC. It encodes CASALREASSYEQYF.

The J gene is TRBJ1-6, the V gene TRBV20-1, with D possibly TRBD1 on 5 matching bases. This CDR3 has 15 residues. The ends were cut back, 3 bases at V and 8 bases at J, with 17 bases in the middle. Germline values: CDR1 DFQATT, CDR2 SNEGSKA (reference sequence). The CDR3 nucleotides are TGCAGTGCTAGGGGACCACGGCTAACCTATTCACCCCTCCACTTT. It codes for CSARGPRLTYSPLHF.

This clonotype appeared a few times. The genes are TRBV24-1 and TRBJ2-1; TRBD2 might be the D (5 bases). This CDR3 comprises 16 residues. Germline CDR1 and CDR2: KGHDR and SFDVKD. Trimming pared 0 bases from V and 5 bases from J, leaving 13 bases between. The CDR3 loop reads CATSDLGRAGNNEQFF. In nucleotides, the CDR3 is TGTGCCACCAGTGATTTGGGGCGGGCAGGCAACAATGAGCAGTTCTTC.

This clonotype has more than one count but fewer than ten. V and J are TRBV5-1 and TRBJ1-6; no firm D call. CDR3 length equals 14 residues. V was clipped by 4 bases and J by 5 bases, with 10 bases between them. Germline V CDR1 and CDR2: SGHRS, YFSETQ. CDR3 in amino acids: CASSQAENNSPLHF. In DNA, the CDR3 is TGCGCCAGCAGCCAGGCGGAAAATAATTCACCCCTCCACTTT. Combining the CDR3 with reference TRBV5-1 and TRBJ1-6 gives the whole variable domain KAGVTQTPRYLIKTRGQQVTLSCSPISGHRSVSWYQQTPGQGLQFLFEYFSETQRNKGNFPGRFSGRQFSNSRSEMNVSTLELGDSALYLCASSQAENNSPLHFGNGTRLTVT.

The chain employs TRBV7-8 and TRBJ2-7; 9 nucleotides line up with TRBD2. Germline V gene lookup returns CDR1 SGHVS and CDR2 FQNEAQ. This CDR3 spans 15 amino acids. After removal of 1 base from V and 5 bases from J, the junction contained 6 bases not matched to a gene. As DNA, the CDR3 is TGTGCCAGCAGCTTAGTTGCGGGAGGGGACCACGAGCAGTACTTC. Residues: CASSLVAGGDHEQYF.

The rearrangement uses TRBV12-3 or TRBV12-4 and TRBJ1-3, with D uncertain. The length of the CDR3 is 13 residues. Trimming pared 10 bases from V and 2 bases from J, leaving 12 bases between. The CDR3 bases are TGTGCCACCCGGGGTTTCGCTGGAAACACCATATATTTT. Translated, it gives CATRGFAGNTIYF.